The clone carrying this T cell receptor beta chain was observed many times. No antigen is known for it. These data are taken from a study of neurological immune-mediated disorders. Notes on the study in general: When repertoires were grouped phylogenetically, those of 18 of 34 multiple sclerosis patients fell into one related-CDR3 cluster, a possible signature. Patients with HTLV-1-associated myelopathy had the highest level of TCR clonal expansion, whereas patients with multiple sclerosis had the lowest level, falling beneath the level found in healthy controls.

The CDR3 is 13 amino acids. Trimming removed 3 bases at V and 3 bases at J, with 9 bases between. As for the cDNA, it was generated by 5'RACE with 10-nucleotide random UMIs. In TCRdb, the 5' RACE reads were re-called with MiXCR into one record per CDR3 protein. This table holds approximately 60,000 distinct CDR3 sequences, roughly 3.7% found once. The sequencing input was PBMCs. V gene TRBV12-3 or TRBV12-4 combines with J gene TRBJ2-7; D uncertain. The receptor's source is a man aged 45-65 years with multiple sclerosis. This CDR3 reads CASSFLRRYEQYF. The CDR3 DNA is TGTGCCAGCAGTTTTTTGCGGCGCTACGAGCAGTACTTC.